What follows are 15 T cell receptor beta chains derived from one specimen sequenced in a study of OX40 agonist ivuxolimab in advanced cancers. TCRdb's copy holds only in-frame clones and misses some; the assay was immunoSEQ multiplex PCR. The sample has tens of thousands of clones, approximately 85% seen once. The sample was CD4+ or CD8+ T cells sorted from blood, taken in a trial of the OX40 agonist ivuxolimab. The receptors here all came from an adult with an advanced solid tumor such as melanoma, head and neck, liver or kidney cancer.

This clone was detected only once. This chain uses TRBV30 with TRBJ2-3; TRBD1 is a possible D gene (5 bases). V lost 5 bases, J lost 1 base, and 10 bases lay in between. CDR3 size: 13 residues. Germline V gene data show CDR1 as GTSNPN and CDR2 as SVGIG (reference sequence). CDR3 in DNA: TGTGCCTGGGCGCGCAGGGGCACAGATACGCAGTATTTT. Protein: CAWARRGTDTQYF.

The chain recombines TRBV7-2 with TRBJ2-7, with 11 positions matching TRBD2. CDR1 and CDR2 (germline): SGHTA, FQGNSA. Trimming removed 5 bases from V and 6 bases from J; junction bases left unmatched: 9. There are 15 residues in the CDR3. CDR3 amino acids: CASSDKRLAGPEQYF. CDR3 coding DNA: TGTGCCAGCAGCGACAAGAGACTAGCGGGACCCGAGCAGTACTTC.

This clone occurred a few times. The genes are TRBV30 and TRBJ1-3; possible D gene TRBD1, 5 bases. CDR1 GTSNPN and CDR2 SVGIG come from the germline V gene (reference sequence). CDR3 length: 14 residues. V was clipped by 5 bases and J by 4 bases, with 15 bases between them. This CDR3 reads CAWLRGGEGNTIYF. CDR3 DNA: TGTGCCTGGCTCCGTGGAGGGGAAGGAAACACCATATATTTT.

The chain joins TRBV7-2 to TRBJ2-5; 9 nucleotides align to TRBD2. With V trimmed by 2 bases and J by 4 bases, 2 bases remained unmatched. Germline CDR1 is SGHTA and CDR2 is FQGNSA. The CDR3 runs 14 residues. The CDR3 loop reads CASSLSGRRETQYF. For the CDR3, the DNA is TGTGCCAGCAGCTTAAGCGGGAGGAGAGAGACCCAGTACTTC. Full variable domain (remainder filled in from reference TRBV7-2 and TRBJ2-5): GAGVSQSPSNKVTEKGKDVELRCDPISGHTALYWYRQSLGQGLEFLIYFQGNSAPDKSGLPSDRFSAERTGGSVSTLTIQRTQQEDSAVYLCASSLSGRRETQYFGPGTRLLVL.

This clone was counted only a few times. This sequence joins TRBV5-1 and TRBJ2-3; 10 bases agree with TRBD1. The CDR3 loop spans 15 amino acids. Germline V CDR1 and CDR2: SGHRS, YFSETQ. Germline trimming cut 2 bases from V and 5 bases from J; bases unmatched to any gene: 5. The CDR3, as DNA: TGCGCCAGCAGCTTAAGGGACAGGGGTGGAGATACGCAGTATTTT. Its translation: CASSLRDRGGDTQYF. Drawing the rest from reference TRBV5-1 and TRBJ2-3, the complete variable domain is KAGVTQTPRYLIKTRGQQVTLSCSPISGHRSVSWYQQTPGQGLQFLFEYFSETQRNKGNFPGRFSGRQFSNSRSEMNVSTLELGDSALYLCASSLRDRGGDTQYFGPGTRLTVL.

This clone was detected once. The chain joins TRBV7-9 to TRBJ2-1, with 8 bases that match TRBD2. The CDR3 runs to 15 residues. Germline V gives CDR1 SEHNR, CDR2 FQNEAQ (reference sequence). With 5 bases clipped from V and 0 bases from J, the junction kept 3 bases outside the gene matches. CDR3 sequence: CASSTSGSSYNEQFF. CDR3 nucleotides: TGTGCCAGCAGCACTAGCGGAAGCTCCTACAATGAGCAGTTCTTC. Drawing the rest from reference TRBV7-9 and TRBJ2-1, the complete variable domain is DTGVSQNPRHKITKRGQNVTFRCDPISEHNRLYWYRQTLGQGPEFLTYFQNEAQLEKSRLLSDRFSAERPKGSFSTLEIQRTEQGDSAMYLCASSTSGSSYNEQFFGPGTRLTVL.

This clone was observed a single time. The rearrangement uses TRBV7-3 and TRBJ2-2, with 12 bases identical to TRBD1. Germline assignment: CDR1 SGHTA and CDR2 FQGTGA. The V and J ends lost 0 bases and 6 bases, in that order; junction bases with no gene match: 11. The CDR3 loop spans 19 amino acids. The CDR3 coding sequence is TGTGCCAGCAGCTTAACGGTAGCCGGGACAGGGGGCTCCGCCGGGGAGCTGTTTTTT. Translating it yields CASSLTVAGTGGSAGELFF.

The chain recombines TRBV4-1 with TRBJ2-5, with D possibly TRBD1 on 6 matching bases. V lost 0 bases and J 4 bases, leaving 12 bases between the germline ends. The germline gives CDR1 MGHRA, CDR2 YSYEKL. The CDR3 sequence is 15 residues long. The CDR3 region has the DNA TGCGCCAGCAGCCAAGATCGGGACAATTTAGAGACCCAGTACTTC. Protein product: CASSQDRDNLETQYF.

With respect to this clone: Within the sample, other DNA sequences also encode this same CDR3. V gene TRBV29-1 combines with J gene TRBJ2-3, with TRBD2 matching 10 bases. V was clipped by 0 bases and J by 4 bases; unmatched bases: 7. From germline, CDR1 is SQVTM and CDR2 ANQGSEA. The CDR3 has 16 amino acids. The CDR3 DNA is TGCAGCGTTGAAGATGGGCTAGCGGGGGAACCAGATACGCAGTATTTT. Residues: CSVEDGLAGEPDTQYF.

CDR3 DNA sequence: TGTGCCAGCAGCGTATTGGCAGCTGGTGGCTACACCTTC. This sequence encodes CASSVLAAGGYTF. The chain joins TRBV9 to TRBJ1-2; D gene uncertain. Per germline, CDR1 SGDLS and CDR2 YYNGEE. Trimming took 1 base from V and 7 from J, leaving 11 bases between them. This CDR3 has 13 residues.

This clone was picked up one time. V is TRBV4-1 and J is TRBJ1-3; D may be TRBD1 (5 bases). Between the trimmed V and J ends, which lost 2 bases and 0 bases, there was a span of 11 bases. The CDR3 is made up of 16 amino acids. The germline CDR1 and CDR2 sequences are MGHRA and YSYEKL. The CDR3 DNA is TGCGCCAGCAGCCAATTAAGGGGCCCCTCTGGAAACACCATATATTTT. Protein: CASSQLRGPSGNTIYF.

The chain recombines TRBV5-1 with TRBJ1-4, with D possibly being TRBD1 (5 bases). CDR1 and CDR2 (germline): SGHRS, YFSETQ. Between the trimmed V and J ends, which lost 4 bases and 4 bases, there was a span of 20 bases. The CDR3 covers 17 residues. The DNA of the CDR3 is TGCGCCAGCAGCGCTCTCGTGGGCCCCAGGGTTAATGAAAAACTGTTTTTT. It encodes CASSALVGPRVNEKLFF.

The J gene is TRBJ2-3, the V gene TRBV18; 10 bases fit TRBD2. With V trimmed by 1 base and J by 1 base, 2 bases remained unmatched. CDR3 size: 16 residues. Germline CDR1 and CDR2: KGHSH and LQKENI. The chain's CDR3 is CASSPLTSGGTDTQYF. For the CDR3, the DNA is TGTGCCAGCTCACCACTTACTAGCGGGGGCACAGATACGCAGTATTTT.

The chain's CDR3 is CASRPRGAGSSYEQYF. DNA of the CDR3: TGTGCCAGCAGGCCCAGGGGAGCGGGGTCATCCTACGAGCAGTACTTC. The chain carries TRBV28 and TRBJ2-7; a possible D gene is TRBD2 (7 bases). Trimming took 6 bases from V and 1 from J, leaving 19 bases between them. The CDR3 extends over 16 amino acids. Per germline, CDR1 MDHEN and CDR2 SYDVKM.

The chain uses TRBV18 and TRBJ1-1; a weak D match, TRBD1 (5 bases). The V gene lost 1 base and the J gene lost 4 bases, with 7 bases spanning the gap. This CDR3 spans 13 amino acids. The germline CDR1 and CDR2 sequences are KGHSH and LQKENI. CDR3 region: CASSPQGATEAFF. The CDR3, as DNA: TGTGCCAGCTCACCACAAGGGGCCACTGAAGCTTTCTTT.